A single sample is the source of the 15 T cell receptor beta chains below, sequenced in a study of glioma-infiltrating T cells. Using RNA template, CDR3s of TCR alpha and beta were amplified with iRepertoire arm-PCR. TCRdb reprocessed the multiplex PCR reads with MiXCR, giving one entry per CDR3 protein. This sample has a few hundred thousand distinct CDR3 sequences, with 41% found just once. Sequencing used glioma tissue, nonneoplastic brain tissue, or PBMCs (not recorded which). The receptors were gathered from a human donor with low-grade glioma or glioblastoma, undergoing nonglioma brain surgery, or in good health (not recorded which).

Note on this clonotype: This may be a read error: a much more frequent sequence differs by one nucleotide. The chain employs TRBV19 and TRBJ2-2; D not certain. The germline V gene encodes CDR1 LNHDA and CDR2 SQIVND (reference sequence). This CDR3 comprises 15 residues. Trimming shortened V by 3 bases and J by 1 base, and 9 bases separated the two germline ends. The CDR3, as DNA: TGTGCCAGTAGTATCACCAGGTGGAACACCGGGGAGCTGTTTTTT. Amino acid sequence: CASSITRWNTGELFF.

As for this clonotype: At one boundary the junction diverges from the germline segment, which might be a read error. This chain connects TRBV12-3 or TRBV12-4 to TRBJ1-1; D call uncertain. The CDR3 has 14 residues. The CDR3 protein is CTSSANKLNTEAFF. In DNA, the CDR3 is TGTACCAGCAGTGCTAACAAGTTGAACACTGAAGCTTTCTTT.

This clonotype was observed a handful of times. The chain employs TRBV20-1 and TRBJ2-7; 8 bases match TRBD2. This CDR3 contains 16 residues. After removal of 6 bases from V and 0 bases from J, the junction contained 13 bases not matched to a gene. CDR1 DFQATT and CDR2 SNEGSKA come from the germline V gene (reference sequence). CDR3 nucleotide sequence: TGCAGTGCCCAGGTAGTAGCGGGGTTTAGCTCCTACGAGCAGTACTTC. It codes for CSAQVVAGFSSYEQYF.

The J gene is TRBJ1-5, the V gene TRBV19; D is possibly TRBD1 (6 bases). The CDR3 has 15 amino acids. The germline V gene encodes CDR1 LNHDA and CDR2 SQIVND (reference sequence). V lost 1 base and J 5 bases, leaving 12 bases between the germline ends. The CDR3 DNA reads as TGTGCCAGTAGTATAGCAGGGGAGAACTATCAGCCCCAGCATTTT. It codes for CASSIAGENYQPQHF. Full variable domain (remainder filled in from reference TRBV19 and TRBJ1-5): DGGITQSPKYLFRKEGQNVTLSCEQNLNHDAMYWYRQDPGQGLRLIYYSQIVNDFQKGDIAEGYSVSREKKESFPLTVTSAQKNPTAFYLCASSIAGENYQPQHFGDGTRLSIL.

As regards this clonotype: A much larger clone lies a single base off, so this may be a read error. The chain has TRBV25-1 and TRBJ2-3, with 9 positions matching TRBD1. This CDR3 region has 14 residues. The germline CDR1 and CDR2 sequences are MGHDK and SYGVNS. CDR3 protein: CAGRNDRGTDTQYF. In nucleotides, the CDR3 is TGTGCCGGCAGAAACGACAGGGGGACAGATACGCAGTATTTT.

This clonotype was counted many times. The chain links TRBV6-2 or TRBV6-3 to TRBJ2-7; possibly TRBD1 or TRBD2 for D (5 bases each). V lost 5 bases and J lost 5, with 19 bases in between. The CDR3 length is 15 residues. From germline, CDR1 is MNHEY and CDR2 SVGEGT. Written as DNA, the CDR3 is TGTGCCAGCAGTATTCCTTCGGGACCGGACAACGAGCAGTACTTC. As protein: CASSIPSGPDNEQYF.

On this clonotype itself: At one end, the junction sequence differs from germline, possibly due to a read error. The CDR3 bases are TGCAGTGATAGAGTGGGGGGCCTGGACGAGCAGTACTTC. Its protein product is CSDRVGGLDEQYF. The gene calls are TRBV20-1 and TRBJ2-7, with D perhaps matching TRBD1 or TRBD2 (6 bases each). The CDR3 contains 13 residues. Per germline, CDR1 DFQATT and CDR2 SNEGSKA (reference sequence).

This clonotype turned up a few times. The chain uses TRBV20-1 and TRBJ1-5; the D gene is possibly TRBD1 (6 bases). V lost 5 bases and J 2 bases, leaving 16 bases between the germline ends. CDR1 and CDR2 from the germline V gene are DFQATT and SNEGSKA (reference sequence). CDR3 length: 15 amino acids. In nucleotides, the CDR3 is TGCAGTGCTCCCCGGGGGGGGGCCCGCAATCAGCCCCAGCATTTT. This encodes CSAPRGGARNQPQHF.

The chain's CDR3 is CASSFYTSGKDTQYF. The DNA of the CDR3 is TGTGCCAGCAGTTTTTACACTAGCGGGAAAGATACGCAGTATTTT. The chain recombines TRBV28 with TRBJ2-3, with TRBD2 matching over 10 bases. The germline CDR1 and CDR2 sequences are MDHEN and SYDVKM. This CDR3 is 15 amino acids long. V shed 3 bases and J 5 bases; nucleotides not matched to a gene: 5. Supplemented by reference TRBV28 and TRBJ2-3, the full variable domain reads DVKVTQSSRYLVKRTGEKVFLECVQDMDHENMFWYRQDPGLGLRLIYFSYDVKMKEKGDIPEGYSVSREKKERFSLILESASTNQTSMYLCASSFYTSGKDTQYFGPGTRLTVL.

The chain uses TRBV15 and TRBJ1-2; weak D call: TRBD1 (5 bases). This CDR3 has 19 amino acids. Germline V CDR1 and CDR2: LNHNV, YYDKDF (reference sequence). V dropped 1 base and J dropped 3 bases, with 24 bases sitting between them. CDR3 in amino acids: CATSRGSIGAAPPDYGYTF. CDR3 DNA sequence: TGTGCCACCAGCAGAGGATCGATAGGGGCGGCCCCACCGGACTATGGCTACACCTTC.

The rearrangement links TRBV4-1 to TRBJ2-2, with D uncertain. V lost 1 base to trimming and J lost 0 bases, with 12 bases between them. Germline loops: CDR1 MGHRA, CDR2 YSYEKL. The CDR3 has 17 amino acids. The CDR3, as DNA: TGCGCCAGCAGCCAAGCTCCTCGCGGCCCGAACACCGGGGAGCTGTTTTTT. Its protein product is CASSQAPRGPNTGELFF.

This clonotype was observed many times. The chain carries TRBV27 and TRBJ1-5, with D unresolved. The ends were cut back, 0 bases at V and 5 bases at J, with 11 bases in the middle. CDR1 is MNHEY and CDR2 is SMNVEV in the germline V gene (reference sequence). The CDR3 covers 15 residues. The CDR3 reads CASSLSILGYQPQHF. CDR3 bases: TGTGCCAGCAGTTTATCGATACTAGGATATCAGCCCCAGCATTTT.

A note on this clonotype: A much more abundant neighbour one base away suggests this may be a read error. The chain links TRBV6-5 to TRBJ2-1; 13 nucleotides line up with TRBD2. The germline gives CDR1 MNHEY, CDR2 SVGAGI. The CDR3 covers 15 residues. The CDR3 protein is CASSAGTSGANERFF. CDR3 coding DNA: TGTGCCAGCAGCGCCGGGACTAGCGGGGCTAATGAGCGGTTCTTC.

The chain has TRBV6-6 and TRBJ2-1; D remains ambiguous. The V end was cut by 5 bases, the J end by 0 bases, with 11 bases between. The CDR3 totals 15 residues. Per germline, CDR1 MNHNY and CDR2 SVGAGI (reference sequence). CDR3 residues: CASSSKVSSYNEQFF. The DNA of the CDR3 is TGTGCCAGCAGTAGCAAGGTAAGCTCCTACAATGAGCAGTTCTTC.

CDR3 in amino acids: CASTPGVSGEQFF. The DNA of the CDR3 is TGTGCCAGCACGCCCGGGGTTAGCGGCGAGCAGTTCTTC. The chain links TRBV7-2 to TRBJ2-1; D possibly corresponds to TRBD2 (6 bases). The germline CDR1 and CDR2 sequences are SGHTA and FQGNSA. V lost 7 bases and J 10 bases, leaving 17 bases between the germline ends. This CDR3 is 13 amino acids long.